The clone carrying this TCR beta chain was recorded only once. The data stem from a study of CD8 T cells in Susac syndrome. RNA amounts of roughly 0.45 to 1 ug underwent reverse transcription with random hexamers. From the immunoSEQ multiplex PCR reads, TCRdb called clonotypes with MiXCR, one entry per CDR3 protein. The sample shows 250,000 to 350,000 distinct CDR3 sequences, roughly 85% of them seen only once. This CDR3 has 14 amino acids. Germline V lookup: CDR1 SEHNR, CDR2 FQNEAQ (reference sequence). The ends lost 4 bases at V and 3 bases at J; junction bases unmatched: 1. This receptor was identified in a human donor with multiple sclerosis. The sequencing input was CD8+ T cells from PBMCs. The gene calls are TRBV7-9 and TRBJ1-3, with 9 bases matching TRBD1. The CDR3, as DNA: TGTGCCAGCAGCTCGGGACAGGGTGGAAACACCATATATTTT. Translated: CASSSGQGGNTIYF.